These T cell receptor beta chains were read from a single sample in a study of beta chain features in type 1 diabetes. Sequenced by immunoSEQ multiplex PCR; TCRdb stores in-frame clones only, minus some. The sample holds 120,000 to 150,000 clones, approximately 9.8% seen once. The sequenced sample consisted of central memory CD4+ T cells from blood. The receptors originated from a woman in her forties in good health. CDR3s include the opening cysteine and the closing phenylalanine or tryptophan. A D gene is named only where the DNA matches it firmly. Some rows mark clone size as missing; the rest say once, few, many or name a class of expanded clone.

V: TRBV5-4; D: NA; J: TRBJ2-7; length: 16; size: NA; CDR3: CASSSPSGATFSEQYF; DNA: TGTGCCAGCAGCTCCCCCTCAGGGGCGACATTCTCCGAGCAGTACTTC
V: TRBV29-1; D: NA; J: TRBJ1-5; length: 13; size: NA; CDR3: CSVDTGYNQPQHF; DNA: TGCAGCGTGGACACAGGGTACAATCAGCCCCAGCATTTT
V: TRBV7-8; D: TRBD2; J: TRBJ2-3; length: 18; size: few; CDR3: CASSKTSGGHRSTDTQYF; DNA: TGTGCCAGCAGCAAGACTAGCGGGGGACACAGAAGCACAGATACGCAGTATTTT
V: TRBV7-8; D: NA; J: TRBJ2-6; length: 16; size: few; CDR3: CASRQTGASGANVLTF; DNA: TGTGCCAGCAGGCAGACAGGCGCTTCTGGGGCCAACGTCCTGACTTTC
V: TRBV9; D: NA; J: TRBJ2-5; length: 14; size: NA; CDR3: CASSAPGLAQTQYF; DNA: TGTGCCAGCAGCGCGCCGGGACTGGCGCAGACCCAGTACTTC
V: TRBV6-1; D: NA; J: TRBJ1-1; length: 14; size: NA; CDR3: CASRKIGENTEAFF; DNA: TGTGCCAGCAGGAAGATAGGGGAGAACACTGAAGCTTTCTTT
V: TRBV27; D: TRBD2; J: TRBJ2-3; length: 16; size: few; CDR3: CASSLLSRGDTDTQYF; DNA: TGTGCCAGCAGTTTATTGTCGCGGGGGGACACAGATACGCAGTATTTT
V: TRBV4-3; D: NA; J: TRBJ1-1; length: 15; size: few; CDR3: CASRLGGTANTEAFF; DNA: TGCGCCAGCCGCCTGGGAGGGACGGCGAACACTGAAGCTTTCTTT
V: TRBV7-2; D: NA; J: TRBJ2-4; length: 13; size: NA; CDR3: CASSFVEGDIQYF; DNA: TGTGCCAGCAGCTTTGTTGAGGGGGACATTCAGTACTTC
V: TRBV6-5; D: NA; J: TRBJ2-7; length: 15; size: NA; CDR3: CASSYSGLGIREQYF; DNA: TGTGCCAGCAGTTACTCTGGGCTCGGGATCCGCGAGCAGTACTTC
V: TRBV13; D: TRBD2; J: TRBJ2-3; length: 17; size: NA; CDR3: CASSLLSVAGATDTQYF; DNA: TGTGCCAGCAGCTTACTATCGGTAGCGGGAGCCACAGATACGCAGTATTTT
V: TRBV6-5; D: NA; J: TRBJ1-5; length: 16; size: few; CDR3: CASSYSGDYSNQPQHF; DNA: TGTGCCAGCAGTTACTCAGGGGACTATAGCAATCAGCCCCAGCATTTT
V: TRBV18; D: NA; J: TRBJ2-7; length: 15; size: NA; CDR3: CASSLAGTGSYEQYF; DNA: TGTGCCAGCTCCCTAGCCGGGACTGGGTCCTACGAGCAGTACTTC
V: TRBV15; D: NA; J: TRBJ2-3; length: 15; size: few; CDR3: CATSRPEGLGDTQYF; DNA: TGTGCCACCAGCAGACCCGAGGGACTGGGTGATACGCAGTATTTT
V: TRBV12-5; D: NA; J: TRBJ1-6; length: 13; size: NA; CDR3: CASGLDGVAPLHF; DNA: TGTGCTAGTGGTTTGGATGGAGTAGCACCCCTCCACTTT